These T cell receptor beta chains were read from a single sample in a study of regulatory and conventional T cells in RAG deficiency. Sequencing was performed with immunoSEQ multiplex PCR; in TCRdb, only in-frame clones are kept and a portion is missing. The sample yields tens of thousands of clones, approximately 96% seen once. These sequences were also reported in another study, on regulatory T cells.

The sequencing input was CD25- CD4+ T cells sorted from blood. These receptors were taken from a human donor in good health. Both conserved end residues are part of each CDR3. D genes are given only for firm matches. For some rows the clone size is stated as once, few or many, or as a class when expanded; others skip it.

>TRBV10-3|TRBJ2-2|few|-
TGTGCCATCAGTGAGCGGGACACTGTCTCCGGGGAGCTGTTTTTT
CAISERDTVSGELFF
>TRBV5-4|TRBJ1-2|-|TRBD1
TGTGCCAGCAGGGCGGGACAGGGAATTGGCTACACCTTC
CASRAGQGIGYTF
>TRBV5-4|TRBJ1-4|-|-
TGTGCCAGCAGCCAGGCAGGGTCCGAAAAACTGTTTTTT
CASSQAGSEKLFF
>TRBV29-1|TRBJ1-1|-|TRBD1
TGCAGTTATGGACAGGGGACCTACACTGAAGCTTTCTTT
CSYGQGTYTEAFF
>TRBV7-2|TRBJ1-2|-|TRBD1
TGTGCCAGCAGCACGGGGACAGGGGCGAGGGGCTACACCTTC
CASSTGTGARGYTF
>TRBV5-1|TRBJ1-1|-|TRBD1
TGCGCCAGCAGCCGGACAGGGAGCGAATCCCTTGCTTTCTTT
CASSRTGSESLAFF
>TRBV27|TRBJ1-2|-|TRBD1
TGTGCCAGCAGCCCCTTAGACAGGGTCAGTGACTACACCTTC
CASSPLDRVSDYTF
>TRBV11-3|TRBJ2-7|-|TRBD2
TGTGCCAGCAGCTTAAGCGGGGACCAGGGAGCCTACGAGCAGTACTTC
CASSLSGDQGAYEQYF
>TRBV6-5|TRBJ1-1|-|-
TGTGCCAGCAGTTACTCCGGGGAGTCCCCTGAAGCTTTCTTT
CASSYSGESPEAFF
>TRBV2|TRBJ1-2|-|-
TGTGCCAGCAGTGAAAACAGTTATGGCTACACCTTC
CASSENSYGYTF
>TRBV5-1|TRBJ2-7|-|-
TGCGCCAGCAGCTCTTATAACGAGCAGTACTTC
CASSSYNEQYF
>TRBV19|TRBJ2-3|once|-
TGTGCCAGTAGTATACGAGGGAAGATTAGCACAGATACGCAGTATTTT
CASSIRGKISTDTQYF
>TRBV6-5|TRBJ1-3|few|TRBD1
TGTGCCAGCAGTTACGACAGGGGTGGAAACACCATATATTTT
CASSYDRGGNTIYF
>TRBV19|TRBJ1-1|-|TRBD1
TGTGCCAGTAGTAAGACGGACAGGGGTGTGACTGAAGCTTTCTTT
CASSKTDRGVTEAFF
>TRBV9|TRBJ2-2|-|-
TGTGCCAGCAGCGTAGATCTGAACACCGGGGAGCTGTTTTTT
CASSVDLNTGELFF
>TRBV29-1|TRBJ2-2|-|TRBD2
TGCAGCGTTGGGACTAGCCCATATTACATCGGGGAGCTGTTTTTT
CSVGTSPYYIGELFF
>TRBV28|TRBJ1-4|-|-
TGTGCCAGCAATGTCAGAACTAATGAAAAACTGTTTTTT
CASNVRTNEKLFF
>TRBV7-8|TRBJ1-1|-|TRBD1
TGTGCCAGCAGCACAATTTCAGGGGGTAACACTGAAGCTTTCTTT
CASSTISGGNTEAFF
>TRBV6-5|TRBJ1-2|-|TRBD1
TGTGCCAGCAGTTACCGGGACAGGGGTTCTGGCTATGGCTACACCTTC
CASSYRDRGSGYGYTF
>TRBV19|TRBJ2-5|-|TRBD1
TGTGCCAGTAGCCTAGGACAGGGAGGAGAGACCCAGTACTTC
CASSLGQGGETQYF
>TRBV15|TRBJ2-2|-|-
TGTGCCACCAGCAGAGATTTGACGGCAGGGCGCACCGGGGAGCTGTTTTTT
CATSRDLTAGRTGELFF
>TRBV5-1|TRBJ1-4|-|-
TGCGCCAGCAGCGTAGGCGCTACAGGGATCTCGGAAAAACTGTTTTTT
CASSVGATGISEKLFF
>TRBV4-3|TRBJ2-5|-|-
TGCGCCAGCAGCCAAGATCGCGGCCAAGAGACCCAGTACTTC
CASSQDRGQETQYF
>TRBV7-2|TRBJ1-4|-|-
TGTGCCAGCAGCTTAAACGCCTATAACAGGGACGGCGATGAAAAACTGTTTTTT
CASSLNAYNRDGDEKLFF
>TRBV6-5|TRBJ1-2|-|-
TGTGCCAGCAGTTACGACAGAAACTATGGCTACACCTTC
CASSYDRNYGYTF
>TRBV9|TRBJ1-5|-|-
TGTGCCAGCAGCGTAGGTGGACAACGTAGCAATCAGCCCCAGCATTTT
CASSVGGQRSNQPQHF
>TRBV4-3|TRBJ1-4|-|-
TGCGCCAGCAGCCAAGATGAACCCGGCAACACGGGAGAAAAACTGTTTTTT
CASSQDEPGNTGEKLFF
>TRBV19|TRBJ2-5|-|TRBD2
TGTGCCAGCTCGGGGGGATGGCAAGAGACCCAGTACTTC
CASSGGWQETQYF
>TRBV28|TRBJ1-2|-|-
TGTGCCAGCAGTTTTCTGTCCGGGGTCCCGTTATCTAACTATGGCTACACCTTC
CASSFLSGVPLSNYGYTF